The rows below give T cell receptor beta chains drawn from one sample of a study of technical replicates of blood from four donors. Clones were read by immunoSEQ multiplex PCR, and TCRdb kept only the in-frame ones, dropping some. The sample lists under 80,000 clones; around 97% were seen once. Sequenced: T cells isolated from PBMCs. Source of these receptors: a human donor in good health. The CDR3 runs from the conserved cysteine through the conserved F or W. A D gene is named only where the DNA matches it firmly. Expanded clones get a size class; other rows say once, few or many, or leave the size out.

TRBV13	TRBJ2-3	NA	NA	CASSLGGPDTQYF	TGTGCCAGCAGCTTAGGGGGCCCGGATACGCAGTATTTT
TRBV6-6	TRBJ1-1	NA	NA	CASSTWGGVTEAFF	TGTGCCAGCAGCACCTGGGGGGGAGTCACTGAAGCTTTCTTT
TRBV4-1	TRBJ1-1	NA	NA	CASSRRFGGPNTEAFF	TGCGCCAGCAGCCGCCGTTTTGGAGGACCGAACACTGAAGCTTTCTTT
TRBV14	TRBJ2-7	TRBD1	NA	CASSQGPGGLYEQYF	TGTGCCAGCAGCCAAGGTCCAGGGGGCCTATACGAGCAGTACTTC
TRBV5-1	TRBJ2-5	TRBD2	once	CASSLEGAGVQETQYF	TGCGCCAGCAGCTTGGAAGGAGCGGGAGTACAAGAGACCCAGTACTTC
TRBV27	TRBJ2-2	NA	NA	CASSLYRGTGELFF	TGTGCCAGCAGTTTATACCGGGGAACCGGGGAGCTGTTTTTT
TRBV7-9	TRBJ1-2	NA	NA	CASSLAGTGRAPIYGYTF	TGTGCCAGCAGCTTAGCGGGCACAGGGCGGGCGCCCATCTATGGCTACACCTTC
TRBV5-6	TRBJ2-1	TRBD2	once	CASSKGLAGGNEQFF	TGTGCCAGCAGCAAGGGACTAGCGGGAGGCAATGAGCAGTTCTTC
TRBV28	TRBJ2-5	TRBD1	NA	CASSAGGRKTQYF	TGTGCCAGCAGTGCAGGGGGTCGGAAGACCCAGTACTTC
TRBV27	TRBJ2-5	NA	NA	CASSPISEETQYF	TGTGCCAGCAGTCCAATCTCGGAAGAGACCCAGTACTTC
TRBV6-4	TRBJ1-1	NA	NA	CASSRTGSPTEAFF	TGTGCCAGCAGTAGAACAGGGTCCCCCACTGAAGCTTTCTTT
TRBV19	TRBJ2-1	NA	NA	CASVRNGVSYNEQFF	TGTGCCAGTGTCAGGAACGGGGTCTCCTACAATGAGCAGTTCTTC
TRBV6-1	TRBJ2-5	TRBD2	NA	CASNGVAGSLETQYF	TGTGCCAGCAATGGAGTAGCGGGTTCCTTGGAGACCCAGTACTTC
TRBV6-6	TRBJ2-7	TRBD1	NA	CASSSADRADYEQYF	TGTGCCAGCAGTTCCGCCGACAGGGCTGACTACGAGCAGTACTTC
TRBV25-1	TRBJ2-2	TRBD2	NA	CASTSGLAGTGELFF	TGTGCCAGCACCTCGGGGCTAGCGGGCACCGGGGAGCTGTTTTTT
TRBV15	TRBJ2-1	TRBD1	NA	CATSRDREVVTGGVNEQFF	TGTGCCACCAGCAGAGATCGGGAAGTAGTAACAGGGGGTGTGAATGAGCAGTTCTTC
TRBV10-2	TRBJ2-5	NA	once	CASGTGLTQYF	TGCGCCAGCGGAACAGGCCTAACCCAGTACTTC
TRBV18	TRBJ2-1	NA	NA	CASSRYRLIEQFF	TGTGCCAGCTCCCGTTACAGGCTAATAGAGCAGTTCTTC
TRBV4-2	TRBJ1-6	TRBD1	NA	CASSQGQGANSPLHF	TGTGCCAGCAGCCAAGGACAGGGGGCCAATTCACCCCTCCACTTT
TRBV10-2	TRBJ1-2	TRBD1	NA	CASGRDRANYGYTF	TGCGCCAGCGGACGGGACAGGGCGAACTATGGCTACACCTTC
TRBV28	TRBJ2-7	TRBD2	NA	CASSLSSGGTYEQYF	TGTGCCAGCAGTTTATCTTCGGGAGGGACCTACGAGCAGTACTTC
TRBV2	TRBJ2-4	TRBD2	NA	CASREGSGINIQYF	TGTGCCAGCAGAGAGGGTAGCGGGATAAACATTCAGTACTTC
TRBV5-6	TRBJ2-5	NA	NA	CASSLQETQYF	TGTGCCTCTTCCCTCCAGGAGACCCAGTACTTC
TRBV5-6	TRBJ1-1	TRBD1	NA	CASSINRQGYTEAFF	TGTGCCAGCAGCATTAATAGACAGGGTTACACTGAAGCTTTCTTT
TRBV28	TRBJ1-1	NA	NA	CASSFAVLKRNTEAFF	TGTGCCAGCAGTTTCGCCGTCCTCAAGAGGAACACTGAAGCTTTCTTT
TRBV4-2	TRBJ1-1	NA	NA	CASSQDPGSNTEAFF	TGTGCCAGCAGCCAAGATCCGGGATCGAACACTGAAGCTTTCTTT
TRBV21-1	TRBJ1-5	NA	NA	CASSRQPGAQHF	TGTGCCAGCAGCAGACAGCCGGGGGCCCAGCATTTT
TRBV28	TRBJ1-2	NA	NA	CASRLGVTGFGYTF	TGTGCCAGCAGATTGGGGGTCACAGGGTTCGGCTACACCTTC
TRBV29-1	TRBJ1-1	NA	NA	CSVDGRGVGTEAFF	TGCAGCGTTGACGGCAGGGGCGTTGGCACTGAAGCTTTCTTT
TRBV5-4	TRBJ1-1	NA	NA	CASSLNTVLIHTEAFF	TGTGCCAGCAGCTTGAACACCGTCCTGATTCACACTGAAGCTTTCTTT
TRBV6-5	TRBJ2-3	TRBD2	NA	CASSYSASGVEQYF	TGTGCCAGCAGTTACTCTGCTAGCGGGGTAGAGCAGTATTTT
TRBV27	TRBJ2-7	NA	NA	CASRQLRLGQIYEQYF	TGTGCCAGCAGACAGTTAAGGCTGGGACAAATCTACGAGCAGTACTTC
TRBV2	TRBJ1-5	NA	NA	CASSARHYNQPQHF	TGTGCCAGCAGTGCTAGGCACTATAATCAGCCCCAGCATTTT
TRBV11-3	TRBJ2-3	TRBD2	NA	CASSSSSGRATDTQYF	TGTGCCAGCAGCTCCTCTAGCGGGAGGGCCACAGATACGCAGTATTTT
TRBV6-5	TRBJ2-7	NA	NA	CASSHGRVSYEQYF	TGTGCCAGCAGCCACGGGCGGGTCTCCTACGAGCAGTACTTC
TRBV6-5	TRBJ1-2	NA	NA	CASAAPMNTNYGYTF	TGTGCCAGCGCCGCGCCTATGAATACTAACTATGGCTACACCTTC
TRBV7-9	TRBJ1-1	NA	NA	CASSLVYERNTEAFF	TGTGCCAGCAGCTTAGTGTATGAGAGAAACACTGAAGCTTTCTTT
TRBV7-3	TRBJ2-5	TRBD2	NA	CASSFLAGGPQTQYF	TGTGCCAGCAGCTTTTTAGCGGGGGGGCCACAGACCCAGTACTTC
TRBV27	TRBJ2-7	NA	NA	CATGVSSYEQYF	TGTGCCACCGGGGTGAGCTCCTACGAGCAGTACTTC
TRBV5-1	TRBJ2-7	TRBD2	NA	CASSNRFQRTRHSYEQYF	TGCGCCAGCAGCAACCGATTCCAACGGACTAGACACTCCTACGAGCAGTACTTC
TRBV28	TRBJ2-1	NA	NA	CASLSPGTKDEQFF	TGTGCCAGCCTCTCCCCCGGGACAAAGGATGAGCAGTTCTTC
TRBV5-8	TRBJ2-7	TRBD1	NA	CASSSGQGTYEQYF	TGTGCCAGCAGCTCGGGACAGGGAACATACGAGCAGTACTTC
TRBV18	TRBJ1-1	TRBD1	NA	CASSPGQGDPVTEAFF	TGTGCCAGCTCACCAGGACAGGGGGACCCCGTCACTGAAGCTTTCTTT
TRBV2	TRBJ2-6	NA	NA	CASSERSLPLANVLTF	TGTGCCAGCAGTGAAAGGAGCCTACCATTGGCCAACGTCCTGACTTTC
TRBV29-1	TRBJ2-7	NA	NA	CSVEGQPPAYEQYF	TGCAGCGTTGAAGGACAGCCACCCGCCTACGAGCAGTACTTC
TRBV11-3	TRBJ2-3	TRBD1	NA	CASRGGSTDTQYF	TGTGCCAGCAGAGGGGGCTCCACAGATACGCAGTATTTT
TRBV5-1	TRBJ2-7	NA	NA	CASSFQGFTDEQYF	TGCGCCAGCAGCTTCCAGGGGTTCACGGACGAGCAGTACTTC
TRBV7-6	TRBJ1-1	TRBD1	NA	CASSFSRTGGLNTEAFF	TGTGCCAGCAGCTTTTCCCGGACAGGGGGCCTGAACACTGAAGCTTTCTTT
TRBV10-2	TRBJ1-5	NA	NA	CASSESTGGQPQHF	TGCGCCAGCAGTGAGTCCACAGGCGGCCAGCCCCAGCATTTT
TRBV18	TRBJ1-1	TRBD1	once	CASSPLTGEIVKAFF	TGTGCCAGCTCACCGTTGACAGGGGAAATTGTGAAAGCTTTCTTT
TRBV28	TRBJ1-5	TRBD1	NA	CASSLRRPGGWEPQHF	TGTGCCAGCAGTTTGAGACGACCAGGGGGCTGGGAGCCCCAGCATTTT
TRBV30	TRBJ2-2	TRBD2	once	CAWISGAYTGELFF	TGTGCCTGGATTAGCGGGGCCTACACCGGGGAGCTGTTTTTT
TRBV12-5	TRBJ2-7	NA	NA	CASGLGSGYEQYF	TGTGCTAGTGGTTTGGGAAGCGGCTACGAGCAGTACTTC
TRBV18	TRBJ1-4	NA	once	CASSPWGGKEKLFF	TGTGCCAGCTCACCATGGGGGGGCAAAGAAAAACTGTTTTTT